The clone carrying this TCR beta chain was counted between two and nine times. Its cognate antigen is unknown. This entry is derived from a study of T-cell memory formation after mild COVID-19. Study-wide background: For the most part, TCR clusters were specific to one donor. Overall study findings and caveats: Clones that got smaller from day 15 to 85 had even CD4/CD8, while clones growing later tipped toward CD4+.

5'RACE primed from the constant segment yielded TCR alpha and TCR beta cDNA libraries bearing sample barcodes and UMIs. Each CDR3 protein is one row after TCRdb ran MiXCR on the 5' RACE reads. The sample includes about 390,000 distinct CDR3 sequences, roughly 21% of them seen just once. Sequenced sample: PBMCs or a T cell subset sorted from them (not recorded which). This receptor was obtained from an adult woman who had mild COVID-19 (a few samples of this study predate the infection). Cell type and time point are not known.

The chain's CDR3 is CASSIQGFYEQYF. CDR3 in DNA: TGTGCCAGCAGCATACAGGGATTCTACGAGCAGTACTTC. The rearrangement joins TRBV7-9 to TRBJ2-7; D perhaps matches TRBD1 (6 bases). The CDR3 has 13 amino acids. Germline CDR1 and CDR2: SEHNR and FQNEAQ (reference sequence). V shed 5 bases and J shed 3 bases, with 11 bases lying between them.